The entry that follows covers one T cell receptor (beta chain) sequence. This specimen belongs to a study of blood T cell repertoires in COVID-19. About the research overall: In each case, the material was cDNA or gDNA derived from T cells, B-cell-depleted T cells, or PBMCs.

Each participant's cohort was designated according to participant-reported clinical history. The assay was immunoSEQ multiplex PCR, and TCRdb's table has in-frame clones only and misses some. The sample shows 200,000 to 250,000 clones, about 79% of them seen only once. This receptor was taken from a woman between 55 and 75 years old who had recovered from COVID-19. The sequenced sample was PBMCs or T cells enriched from blood (not recorded which).

CDR3 residues: CASSQMNTEAFF. The DNA of the CDR3 is TGTGCCAGCAGCCAGATGAACACTGAAGCTTTCTTT. V is TRBV9 and J is TRBJ1-1, with D unresolved. Germline CDR1 is SGDLS and CDR2 is YYNGEE. The CDR3 loop spans 12 amino acids. With 4 bases removed from V and 0 bases from J, the gap between germline ends came to 4 bases.